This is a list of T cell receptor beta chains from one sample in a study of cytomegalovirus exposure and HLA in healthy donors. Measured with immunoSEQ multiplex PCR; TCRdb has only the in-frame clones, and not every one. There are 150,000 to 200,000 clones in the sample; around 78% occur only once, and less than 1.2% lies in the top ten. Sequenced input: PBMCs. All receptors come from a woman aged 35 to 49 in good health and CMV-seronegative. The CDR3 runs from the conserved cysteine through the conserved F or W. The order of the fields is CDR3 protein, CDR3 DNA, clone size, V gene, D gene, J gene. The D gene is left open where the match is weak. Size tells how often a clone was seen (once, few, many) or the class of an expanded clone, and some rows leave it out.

CDR3 protein: CASSPRQGGSYEQYF
CDR3 DNA: TGTGCCAGCAGCCCCAGACAGGGGGGGAGCTACGAGCAGTACTTC
clone size: -
V gene: TRBV11-3
D gene: TRBD1
J gene: TRBJ2-7

CDR3 protein: CASSLGADSGELFF
CDR3 DNA: TGCGCCAGCAGCTTGGGGGCGGACTCCGGGGAGCTGTTTTTT
clone size: -
V gene: TRBV5-1
D gene: -
J gene: TRBJ2-2

CDR3 protein: CASSLDSADFYEQYF
CDR3 DNA: TGTGCCAGCAGCTTAGATTCCGCTGACTTTTACGAGCAGTACTTC
clone size: -
V gene: TRBV11-2
D gene: -
J gene: TRBJ2-7

CDR3 protein: CASSPQGTHNTEAFF
CDR3 DNA: TGTGCCAGCAGCCCGCAGGGTACCCACAACACTGAAGCTTTCTTT
clone size: -
V gene: TRBV7-3
D gene: -
J gene: TRBJ1-1

CDR3 protein: CASSLRGTGAEEQYF
CDR3 DNA: TGTGCCAGCAGCTTGAGAGGGACAGGGGCAGAAGAGCAGTACTTC
clone size: -
V gene: TRBV7-6
D gene: TRBD1
J gene: TRBJ2-7

CDR3 protein: CASSLAGQAGETQYF
CDR3 DNA: TGTGCCAGCAGCTTGGCAGGACAGGCGGGAGAGACCCAGTACTTC
clone size: -
V gene: TRBV5-6
D gene: TRBD1
J gene: TRBJ2-5

CDR3 protein: CAWSQGKVAGELFF
CDR3 DNA: TGTGCCTGGAGTCAGGGGAAAGTGGCCGGGGAGCTGTTTTTT
clone size: few
V gene: TRBV30
D gene: -
J gene: TRBJ2-2

CDR3 protein: CASSSAGTSGTYEQYF
CDR3 DNA: TGTGCCAGCAGTTCCGCCGGGACTAGCGGAACCTACGAGCAGTACTTC
clone size: -
V gene: TRBV27
D gene: TRBD2
J gene: TRBJ2-7

CDR3 protein: CASSLGKRISTDTQYF
CDR3 DNA: TGTGCCAGCAGCCTTGGGAAGCGGATTAGCACAGATACGCAGTATTTT
clone size: -
V gene: TRBV13
D gene: -
J gene: TRBJ2-3

CDR3 protein: CASSTGLAGRGDTQYF
CDR3 DNA: TGTGCCAGCAGCACAGGACTAGCGGGACGAGGGGATACGCAGTATTTT
clone size: once
V gene: TRBV5-4
D gene: TRBD2
J gene: TRBJ2-3

CDR3 protein: CASSSGQKQSTNEKLFF
CDR3 DNA: TGTGCCAGTAGTTCAGGACAGAAACAGTCAACTAATGAAAAACTGTTTTTT
clone size: -
V gene: TRBV19
D gene: -
J gene: TRBJ1-4

CDR3 protein: CASSLGIGKGGYTF
CDR3 DNA: TGTGCCAGCAGCTTGGGAATCGGGAAGGGTGGCTACACCTTC
clone size: -
V gene: TRBV5-6
D gene: -
J gene: TRBJ1-2

CDR3 protein: CAISESKAAVRAGELFF
CDR3 DNA: TGTGCCATCAGTGAGTCGAAGGCGGCAGTGAGGGCCGGGGAGCTGTTTTTT
clone size: -
V gene: TRBV10-3
D gene: -
J gene: TRBJ2-2

CDR3 protein: CASSLFDLGLAGPSTDTQYF
CDR3 DNA: TGTGCCAGCAGCTTGTTCGACCTGGGACTAGCGGGGCCAAGCACAGATACGCAGTATTTT
clone size: -
V gene: TRBV5-4
D gene: TRBD2
J gene: TRBJ2-3

CDR3 protein: CASSYGAHQETQYF
CDR3 DNA: TGTGCCAGCAGTTACGGGGCTCACCAAGAGACCCAGTACTTC
clone size: -
V gene: TRBV6-5
D gene: -
J gene: TRBJ2-5

CDR3 protein: CASSLAGGYTEAFF
CDR3 DNA: TGTGCCAGCAGCTTGGCAGGGGGATACACTGAAGCTTTCTTT
clone size: -
V gene: TRBV5-6
D gene: TRBD1
J gene: TRBJ1-1

CDR3 protein: CASSLDSGASGIYTDTQYF
CDR3 DNA: TGTGCCAGCAGCTTAGATTCAGGTGCTAGCGGAATTTACACAGATACGCAGTATTTT
clone size: -
V gene: TRBV11-2
D gene: TRBD2
J gene: TRBJ2-3

CDR3 protein: CASRLDTLNTEAFF
CDR3 DNA: TGTGCCAGCAGGCTGGACACACTGAACACTGAAGCTTTCTTT
clone size: -
V gene: TRBV14
D gene: -
J gene: TRBJ1-1

CDR3 protein: CASSQLRDSQAFF
CDR3 DNA: TGTGCCAGCAGCCAACTCCGAGACAGTCAAGCTTTCTTT
clone size: -
V gene: TRBV14
D gene: -
J gene: TRBJ1-1

CDR3 protein: CASSQEGTVSNYGYTF
CDR3 DNA: TGCGCCAGCAGCCAAGAGGGGACAGTGTCTAACTATGGCTACACCTTC
clone size: -
V gene: TRBV4-1
D gene: TRBD1
J gene: TRBJ1-2

CDR3 protein: CASSLMASGLNEQFF
CDR3 DNA: TGTGCCAGCAGCTTAATGGCTAGCGGTCTCAATGAGCAGTTCTTC
clone size: -
V gene: TRBV7-8
D gene: TRBD2
J gene: TRBJ2-1

CDR3 protein: CAWSYHRDRLGEAFF
CDR3 DNA: TGTGCCTGGAGTTATCATCGGGACAGACTGGGTGAAGCTTTCTTT
clone size: -
V gene: TRBV30
D gene: TRBD1
J gene: TRBJ1-1

CDR3 protein: CASSSIGWAGELFF
CDR3 DNA: TGTGCCAGCAGCTCTATCGGTTGGGCGGGGGAGCTGTTTTTT
clone size: -
V gene: TRBV5-6
D gene: -
J gene: TRBJ2-2

CDR3 protein: CASSLAVGTNGNTIYF
CDR3 DNA: TGCGCCAGCAGCTTGGCCGTCGGGACAAATGGAAACACCATATATTTT
clone size: -
V gene: TRBV5-1
D gene: -
J gene: TRBJ1-3

CDR3 protein: CASSPEQGANRGYTF
CDR3 DNA: TGTGCCAGCTCACCAGAACAGGGGGCGAACCGTGGCTACACCTTC
clone size: -
V gene: TRBV18
D gene: TRBD1
J gene: TRBJ1-2

CDR3 protein: CASSAGVTNQPQHF
CDR3 DNA: TGTGCCAGCAGTGCGGGGGTGACCAATCAGCCCCAGCATTTT
clone size: -
V gene: TRBV6-1
D gene: -
J gene: TRBJ1-5

CDR3 protein: CASSYSMIAGDGEQFF
CDR3 DNA: TGTGCCAGCAGTTACTCTATGATAGCGGGAGATGGTGAGCAGTTCTTC
clone size: -
V gene: TRBV6-5
D gene: TRBD2
J gene: TRBJ2-1

CDR3 protein: CASSPTRGETQYF
CDR3 DNA: TGTGCTAGCAGCCCCACCAGGGGGGAGACCCAGTACTTC
clone size: -
V gene: TRBV7-7
D gene: TRBD1
J gene: TRBJ2-5

CDR3 protein: CASRKIREPGANVLTF
CDR3 DNA: TGTGCCAGCAGGAAAATAAGGGAGCCTGGGGCCAACGTCCTGACTTTC
clone size: -
V gene: TRBV27
D gene: -
J gene: TRBJ2-6

CDR3 protein: CASSLITSGDFYEQYF
CDR3 DNA: TGCGCCAGCAGCTTGATCACTAGCGGGGATTTCTACGAGCAGTACTTC
clone size: -
V gene: TRBV5-1
D gene: TRBD2
J gene: TRBJ2-7

CDR3 protein: CATQDSFSYEQYF
CDR3 DNA: TGTGCCACCCAGGACAGCTTTTCCTACGAGCAGTACTTC
clone size: few
V gene: TRBV19
D gene: -
J gene: TRBJ2-7

CDR3 protein: CAITDNGNTIYF
CDR3 DNA: TGTGCCATCACCGACAATGGAAACACCATATATTTT
clone size: -
V gene: TRBV10-3
D gene: -
J gene: TRBJ1-3

CDR3 protein: CASSYGGAQETQYF
CDR3 DNA: TGTGCCAGCAGTTACGGCGGGGCCCAAGAGACCCAGTACTTC
clone size: -
V gene: TRBV6-6
D gene: -
J gene: TRBJ2-5

CDR3 protein: CASSSSGTSNEQYF
CDR3 DNA: TGTGCCAGCAGCTCCTCCGGGACTAGTAACGAGCAGTACTTC
clone size: -
V gene: TRBV9
D gene: TRBD2
J gene: TRBJ2-7

CDR3 protein: CASSTQMNTEAFF
CDR3 DNA: TGTGCCAGTAGTACCCAAATGAACACTGAAGCTTTCTTT
clone size: -
V gene: TRBV19
D gene: -
J gene: TRBJ1-1

CDR3 protein: CASSRPGQGTYGYTF
CDR3 DNA: TGTGCCAGCAGTCGGCCGGGACAGGGGACCTATGGCTACACCTTC
clone size: few
V gene: TRBV6-6
D gene: TRBD1
J gene: TRBJ1-2

CDR3 protein: CASSVEGQPYSNQPQHF
CDR3 DNA: TGTGCCAGCAGCGTAGAGGGGCAGCCCTATAGCAATCAGCCCCAGCATTTT
clone size: few
V gene: TRBV9
D gene: -
J gene: TRBJ1-5

CDR3 protein: CASRPWGGDGNEQYF
CDR3 DNA: TGTGCCAGCAGACCTTGGGGGGGGGACGGCAACGAGCAGTACTTC
clone size: -
V gene: TRBV28
D gene: TRBD2
J gene: TRBJ2-7

CDR3 protein: CASSYRGNYGYTF
CDR3 DNA: TGTGCCAGCAGTTACAGGGGGAACTATGGCTACACCTTC
clone size: -
V gene: TRBV28
D gene: TRBD1
J gene: TRBJ1-2

CDR3 protein: CASSTDLGGTQYF
CDR3 DNA: TGTGCCAGTAGTACGGACTTGGGTGGGACGCAGTATTTT
clone size: -
V gene: TRBV19
D gene: -
J gene: TRBJ2-3

CDR3 protein: CASSEIGTGYEKLFF
CDR3 DNA: TGTGCCAGCAGTGAAATTGGGACAGGGTACGAAAAACTGTTTTTT
clone size: few
V gene: TRBV6-1
D gene: TRBD1
J gene: TRBJ1-4

CDR3 protein: CASSQGKGVGSISYEQYF
CDR3 DNA: TGTGCCAGCAGCCAGGGCAAAGGGGTCGGCAGTATCTCCTACGAGCAGTACTTC
clone size: -
V gene: TRBV4-2
D gene: -
J gene: TRBJ2-7

CDR3 protein: CASSSSTRANTGELFF
CDR3 DNA: TGTGCCAGCAGTTCCTCGACTAGGGCTAACACCGGGGAGCTGTTTTTT
clone size: -
V gene: TRBV7-3
D gene: -
J gene: TRBJ2-2

CDR3 protein: CASSPEGTGPFNEQFF
CDR3 DNA: TGCGCCAGCAGCCCGGAAGGGACAGGGCCTTTCAATGAGCAGTTCTTC
clone size: -
V gene: TRBV5-1
D gene: TRBD1
J gene: TRBJ2-1

CDR3 protein: CASSLSSSGRAFEQFF
CDR3 DNA: TGTGCCAGCAGTTTATCCTCTAGCGGGAGGGCCTTTGAGCAGTTCTTC
clone size: -
V gene: TRBV27
D gene: TRBD2
J gene: TRBJ2-1

CDR3 protein: CASSPDPGMKGYTF
CDR3 DNA: TGTGCCAGCAGCCCAGATCCAGGGATGAAAGGCTACACCTTC
clone size: -
V gene: TRBV7-9
D gene: -
J gene: TRBJ1-2

CDR3 protein: CAWSGRGRLTDTQYF
CDR3 DNA: TGTGCCTGGAGCGGGAGGGGGAGACTCACAGATACGCAGTATTTT
clone size: -
V gene: TRBV30
D gene: TRBD2
J gene: TRBJ2-3

CDR3 protein: CASSEAEAIGEAFF
CDR3 DNA: TGTGCCAGCAGTGAAGCTGAGGCAATCGGGGAAGCTTTCTTT
clone size: -
V gene: TRBV6-1
D gene: -
J gene: TRBJ1-1

CDR3 protein: CASSLTGYEQYF
CDR3 DNA: TGTGCCAGCAGCTTAACGGGCTACGAGCAGTACTTC
clone size: -
V gene: TRBV7-6
D gene: -
J gene: TRBJ2-7

CDR3 protein: CASSTGGLKNEQFF
CDR3 DNA: TGTGCCAGCAGCACGGGGGGCTTAAAGAATGAGCAGTTCTTC
clone size: -
V gene: TRBV9
D gene: -
J gene: TRBJ2-1

CDR3 protein: CASSLPEKRANGYTF
CDR3 DNA: TGTGCCAGCAGTTTACCCGAAAAGCGGGCCAATGGCTACACCTTC
clone size: -
V gene: TRBV28
D gene: -
J gene: TRBJ1-2

CDR3 protein: CASSKGGDRGNGYTF
CDR3 DNA: TGTGCCAGCAGCAAAGGGGGGGACAGGGGTAATGGCTACACCTTC
clone size: -
V gene: TRBV7-9
D gene: TRBD1
J gene: TRBJ1-2

CDR3 protein: CASLIAGANGGELFF
CDR3 DNA: TGTGCCAGCCTGATAGCGGGAGCCAATGGCGGGGAGCTGTTTTTT
clone size: -
V gene: TRBV13
D gene: TRBD2
J gene: TRBJ2-2

CDR3 protein: CASSLKKGSSGRVSGELFF
CDR3 DNA: TGTGCCAGCAGCTTGAAGAAAGGTTCTAGCGGGAGAGTTAGCGGGGAGCTGTTTTTT
clone size: few
V gene: TRBV5-6
D gene: TRBD2
J gene: TRBJ2-2

CDR3 protein: CAWRTAYEQYF
CDR3 DNA: TGTGCCTGGAGGACAGCCTACGAGCAGTACTTC
clone size: once
V gene: TRBV30
D gene: -
J gene: TRBJ2-7